These T cell receptor beta chains were read from a single sample in a study of cytotoxic CD8 clonotypes in ibrutinib-treated CLL. Here immunoSEQ multiplex PCR was the method, and the copy in TCRdb shows in-frame clones only, minus some. In the table there are 70,000 to 80,000 clones, around 80% of which are singletons. This sample comprised PBMCs, obtained at disease progression, from a patient treated with ibrutinib. All receptors come from a human donor with chronic lymphocytic leukemia. The CDR3 runs from the conserved cysteine through the conserved F or W. D genes are given only for firm matches. Some rows have no size entry. The others give once, few or many, or a class for an expanded clone.

d_call j_call clone_size cdr3_length v_call cdr3_nt cdr3_aa
NA TRBJ1-1 NA 14 TRBV7-9 TGTGCCAGCAGCTTAGCGCAGGGGTACACTGAAGCTTTCTTT CASSLAQGYTEAFF
NA TRBJ2-1 NA 20 TRBV10-2 TGCGCCAGCAGCCAAAGGGGGTCCTGGGGCCACCCAGACTCCTACAATGAGCAGTTCTTC CASSQRGSWGHPDSYNEQFF
NA TRBJ1-1 NA 14 TRBV2 TGTGCCAGCAATTCGGGACGGATGAACACTGAAGCTTTCTTT CASNSGRMNTEAFF
NA TRBJ2-7 NA 15 TRBV13 TGTGCCAGCAGCTTAGGACAGCCGCTCTCCTACGAGCAGTACTTC CASSLGQPLSYEQYF
TRBD1 TRBJ2-5 once 14 TRBV25-1 TGTGCCAGCAGTGAAAGGACAGGTCGAGAGACCCAGTACTTC CASSERTGRETQYF
NA TRBJ2-7 NA 11 TRBV20-1 TGCAGTGCTAGCGACAGGTACGAGCAGTACTTC CSASDRYEQYF
TRBD1 TRBJ1-1 NA 18 TRBV27 TGTGCCAGCAGTTTCCCAGTGACAGGGGACGAAAAGAGTGCTGAAGCTTTCTTT CASSFPVTGDEKSAEAFF
TRBD1 TRBJ2-7 NA 13 TRBV29-1 TGCAGCGTTAAGACAGGGCCAACCTACGAGCAGTACTTC CSVKTGPTYEQYF
TRBD1 TRBJ1-2 NA 14 TRBV11-3 TGTGCCAGCAGCTTAGGGGGACAGTCCTATGGCTACACCTTC CASSLGGQSYGYTF
NA TRBJ2-1 NA 16 TRBV9 TGTGCCAGCAGCGTAGGGGGGAGATTGGGTAACAATGAGCAGTTCTTC CASSVGGRLGNNEQFF
TRBD2 TRBJ2-1 NA 17 TRBV15 TGTGCCACCAGCATTTGGGCGGGGCGGGAGATATTCAATGAGCAGTTCTTC CATSIWAGREIFNEQFF
NA TRBJ2-7 few 13 TRBV18 TGTGCCAGCTCACCTGGGGGAGTAAACGAGCAGTACTTC CASSPGGVNEQYF
NA TRBJ1-5 few 16 TRBV2 TGTGCCAGCAGTGAATACTTTTCAGTGGGCAATCAGCCCCAGCATTTT CASSEYFSVGNQPQHF
NA TRBJ2-7 NA 14 TRBV6-5 TGTGCCAGCAGTTACTCCCGTGAGAGGGTCGAGCAGTACTTC CASSYSRERVEQYF
TRBD1 TRBJ2-1 NA 15 TRBV7-3 TGTGCCAGCAGCTTAGGGGGACAGCCCTACAATGAGCAGTTCTTC CASSLGGQPYNEQFF
NA TRBJ2-3 NA 15 TRBV6-5 TGTGCCAGCAGTTACTCCCCGGGGTTCACAGATACGCAGTATTTT CASSYSPGFTDTQYF
NA TRBJ1-2 NA 17 TRBV7-9 TGTGCCAGCAGCAGCCGGGCCCAGGGGAGACCTAACTATGGCTACACCTTC CASSSRAQGRPNYGYTF
TRBD1 TRBJ2-7 NA 13 TRBV5-4 TGTGCTACTTTCCCGCAGGGGGCCTACGAGCAGTACTTC CATFPQGAYEQYF
NA TRBJ1-1 medium-sized 14 TRBV19 TGTGCCAGTAGTTGGTGGAGGTGGGACACTGAAGCTTTCTTT CASSWWRWDTEAFF
TRBD2 TRBJ2-1 NA 16 TRBV5-1 TGCGCCAGCAGCGATTTAGCGGGAGCTGGCTACAATGAGCAGTTCTTC CASSDLAGAGYNEQFF